This T cell receptor (beta chain) was identified in a study of T cells after yellow fever vaccination. Study details: Where fractions had low cell numbers, libraries were prepared from them with the SMART-Seq v4 Ultra Low Input RNA kit. Study-wide findings and caveats: Contaminating bulk clonotypes could be abundant in FACS-sorted repertoires.

Universal primer sites and UMIs were introduced during 5'RACE template-switching synthesis of TCR cDNA. TCRdb used MiXCR to reprocess the 5' RACE reads, holding one entry per CDR3 protein. The sample contains hundreds of thousands of distinct CDR3 sequences, over 9% of which appear only once. The germline gives CDR1 MNHEY, CDR2 SMNVEV (reference sequence). V lost 6 bases and J lost 3, with 9 bases in between. The CDR3 contains 14 residues. The table lists this clonotype with many counts. Its target is unknown. The TCR originated in a young man who received the YFV17D yellow fever vaccine. Here the sequenced sample was PBMCs, taken on the day of the yellow fever booster vaccination. V gene TRBV27 combines with J gene TRBJ1-6, with TRBD1 as a possible D gene (5 bases). CDR3 DNA: TGTGCCAGCAGCGGGGCTAACTATAATTCACCCCTCCACTTT. Protein product: CASSGANYNSPLHF.